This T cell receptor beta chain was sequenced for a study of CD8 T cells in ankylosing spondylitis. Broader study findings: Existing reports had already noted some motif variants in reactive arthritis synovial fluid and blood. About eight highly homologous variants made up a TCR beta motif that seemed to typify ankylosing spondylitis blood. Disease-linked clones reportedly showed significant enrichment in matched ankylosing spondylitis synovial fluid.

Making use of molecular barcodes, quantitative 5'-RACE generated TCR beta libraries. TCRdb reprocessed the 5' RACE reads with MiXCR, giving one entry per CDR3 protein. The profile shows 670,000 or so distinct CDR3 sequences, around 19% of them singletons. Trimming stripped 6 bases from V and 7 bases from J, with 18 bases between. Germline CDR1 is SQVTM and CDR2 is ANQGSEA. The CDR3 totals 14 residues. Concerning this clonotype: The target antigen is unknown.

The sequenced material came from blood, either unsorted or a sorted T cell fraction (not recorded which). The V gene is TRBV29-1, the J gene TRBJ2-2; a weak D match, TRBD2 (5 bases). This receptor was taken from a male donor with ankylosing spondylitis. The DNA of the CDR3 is TGCAGCGTCGCTGGGGTCCCCGGGGTCGGGGAGCTGTTTTTT. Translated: CSVAGVPGVGELFF.